This T cell receptor beta chain emerged from a study of blood T cell repertoires in COVID-19. The CDR3 runs to 15 residues. Germline loops: CDR1 SGHVS, CDR2 FQNEAQ. V lost 1 base, J lost 5 bases, and 13 bases lay in between. The data were produced by immunoSEQ multiplex PCR, yet TCRdb's version contains in-frame clones alone and is incomplete. In the table there are 400,000 to 450,000 clones, about nine tenths of which are singletons. V is TRBV7-8 and J is TRBJ2-3; no reliable D call. The receptor was isolated from a woman aged 45-59 years with COVID-19, enrolled during active disease. Sequencing used peripheral blood. The CDR3 sequence: CASSLDHREIDTQYF. The CDR3 coding sequence is TGTGCCAGCAGCTTAGATCACAGAGAAATAGATACGCAGTATTTT.